The clone carrying this TCR beta chain was picked up one time. The data originate from a study of blood T cell repertoires in COVID-19. About the research overall: Spain, Italy and the United States supplied samples that represented acute and convalescent COVID-19. Sources were T cells, B-cell-depleted T cells, or PBMCs; the material itself was cDNA or gDNA.

CDR3 length: 13 residues. J lost 9 bases, V lost 5 bases, and 9 bases had no gene match. In the original processing: Estimates of nucleated cell counts were drawn from the amplification of reference gene primers. Using immunoSEQ multiplex PCR, the repertoire was profiled, and TCRdb retains in-frame clones only, with some absent. For V, J and clone size, that table is used; D and trimming come from the DNA. Found here are fewer than 150,000 clones, just over 75% of them singletons; the top ten hold approximately 11%. The chain is built from TRBV12-3 or TRBV12-4 and TRBJ2-7, with 8 nucleotides matching TRBD1. Input material: peripheral blood. The receptor comes from a human donor in a cohort sampled during active COVID-19. CDR3 DNA: TGTGCCAGCAGTCCCCGGACAGGGAATACGCAGTACTTC. This sequence encodes CASSPRTGNTQYF.